This T cell receptor (beta chain) was retrieved from a study of OX40 agonist ivuxolimab in advanced cancers. The V gene lost 6 bases and the J gene lost 5 bases, with 16 bases spanning the gap. Germline CDR1 MDHEN, CDR2 SYDVKM. This CDR3 spans 14 amino acids. Some clones are missing from TCRdb's copy, which holds only in-frame ones; the method was immunoSEQ multiplex PCR. Of roughly 42,000 clones listed, about 91% are singletons. The specimen was CD4+ or CD8+ T cells sorted from blood, collected in a trial of the OX40 agonist ivuxolimab. This TCR derives from an adult with an advanced solid tumor such as melanoma, head and neck, liver or kidney cancer. The chain uses TRBV28 and TRBJ2-5; D is possibly TRBD2 (5 bases). The CDR3 DNA reads as TGTGCCAGCAGCTTGGACTCCCCCCAGGAGACCCAGTACTTC. Translation gives CASSLDSPQETQYF.